A single sample gave rise to the 28 T cell receptor beta chains below, sequenced in a study of blood T cell repertoires in COVID-19. Here immunoSEQ multiplex PCR was the method, and the copy in TCRdb shows in-frame clones only, minus some. Seen here are about 170,000 clones, under 80% observed once, and the top ten hold 2.8%. The sequenced material came from peripheral blood. The receptors stem from a man between 65 and 80 years old with acute or convalescent COVID-19.

The chain is built from TRBV25-1 and TRBJ1-2, with unresolved D. CDR3 length equals 12 residues. Trimming took off 2 bases at V and 8 bases at J, with 9 bases between the two ends. Germline-derived CDR1 and CDR2 are MGHDK and SYGVNS. The CDR3 protein is CASSEGPWGYTF. The CDR3 bases are TGTGCCAGCAGTGAAGGGCCATGGGGCTACACCTTC.

CDR3 residues: CSVERQRDNEQFF. The CDR3 DNA reads as TGCAGCGTTGAACGGCAGCGCGACAATGAGCAGTTCTTC. The rearrangement links TRBV29-1 to TRBJ2-1; D uncertain. CDR3 length: 13 residues. The V gene's germline CDR1 is SQVTM and CDR2 ANQGSEA. Trimming stripped 2 bases from V and 5 bases from J, with 10 bases between.

The chain carries TRBV19 and TRBJ2-7, with 12 bases matching TRBD2. The CDR3 covers 16 residues. The V gene end was trimmed by 4 bases and the J gene end by 4 bases; junction bases not matched to a gene: 8. CDR1 and CDR2 (germline): LNHDA, SQIVND (reference sequence). CDR3 DNA: TGTGCCAGTAGTAACCTCGGACTAGCGGGACGATACGAGCAGTACTTC. This encodes CASSNLGLAGRYEQYF.

The V and J genes are TRBV5-1 and TRBJ2-2, with D possibly TRBD2 on 6 matching bases. Germline V gene sequence: CDR1 SGHRS, CDR2 YFSETQ. The ends were cut back, 2 bases at V and 4 bases at J, with 15 bases in the middle. This CDR3 region has 16 residues. This CDR3 reads CASSLYGGTGTGELFF. Written as DNA, the CDR3 is TGCGCCAGCAGCTTATATGGGGGGACTGGCACCGGGGAGCTGTTTTTT.

The chain uses TRBV30 and TRBJ1-5; D gene unclear. V was shortened by 0 bases and J by 5 bases, with 11 bases between the two germline ends. Germline V gene data show CDR1 as GTSNPN and CDR2 as SVGIG (reference sequence). The CDR3 has 14 residues. The CDR3 DNA sequence: TGTGCCTGGAGTGTACGTGGTCAGGATCAGCCCCAGCATTTT. Translation: CAWSVRGQDQPQHF.

The V gene is TRBV7-2, the J gene TRBJ2-5; TRBD2 matches 9 bases. CDR3 size: 18 residues. V lost 1 base and J lost 0; bases outside the gene matches: 9. Germline-derived CDR1 and CDR2 are SGHTA and FQGNSA. The CDR3 DNA follows: TGTGCCAGCAGCTTAGAGGGAGGCACTAGCGGGTACCAAGAGACCCAGTACTTC. Translation: CASSLEGGTSGYQETQYF. The variable domain in full, with the rest retrieved from reference TRBV7-2 and TRBJ2-5, is GAGVSQSPSNKVTEKGKDVELRCDPISGHTALYWYRQSLGQGLEFLIYFQGNSAPDKSGLPSDRFSAERTGGSVSTLTIQRTQQEDSAVYLCASSLEGGTSGYQETQYFGPGTRLLVL.

The chain employs TRBV19 and TRBJ1-3; 7 positions agree with TRBD1. In germline, CDR1 is LNHDA, CDR2 SQIVND (reference sequence). Losses at the gene ends were 3 bases for V and 4 bases for J; bases not matched to a gene: 3. The CDR3 is 14 amino acids. The CDR3 loop is CASSINRGGNTIYF. CDR3 nucleotides: TGTGCCAGTAGTATCAACAGGGGAGGAAACACCATATATTTT.

The chain joins TRBV6-5 to TRBJ1-4, with D hard to call. The length of the CDR3 is 14 residues. Trimming pared 0 bases from V and 4 bases from J, leaving 6 bases between. Germline V gene sequence: CDR1 MNHEY, CDR2 SVGAGI. The CDR3 nucleotides read TGTGCCAGCAGTTACTCGAGCGTTAATGAAAAACTGTTTTTT. Translating it yields CASSYSSVNEKLFF.

This clone was picked up a small number of times. The DNA for the CDR3 is TGTGCCAGCTCACCACAGAACAGGGGCGTCATGAACACTGAAGCTTTCTTT. Translating it yields CASSPQNRGVMNTEAFF. The chain carries TRBV18 and TRBJ1-1, with 7 positions matching TRBD1. The CDR3 runs 17 residues. V was pared by 1 base and J by 0 bases, with 8 bases of the junction left unmatched. Germline V gene sequence: CDR1 KGHSH, CDR2 LQKENI. The full variable domain, rest sourced from reference TRBV18 and TRBJ1-1, is NAGVMQNPRHLVRRRGQEARLRCSPMKGHSHVYWYRQLPEEGLKFMVYLQKENIIDESGMPKERFSAEFPKEGPSILRIQQVVRGDSAAYFCASSPQNRGVMNTEAFFGQGTRLTVV.

This clone was seen a single time. The chain recombines TRBV6-5 with TRBJ1-2; the D is unclear. The V end lost 5 bases, the J end lost 3 bases, and 10 bases lay between the germline ends. Germline V gene lookup returns CDR1 MNHEY and CDR2 SVGAGI. CDR3 length: 13 amino acids. The CDR3 DNA sequence: TGTGCCAGCAGTACACCCGGGGACTATGGCTACACCTTC. Residues: CASSTPGDYGYTF.

The rearrangement joins TRBV5-1 to TRBJ1-1; no clear D gene. This CDR3 has 15 residues. The V and J ends lost 0 bases and 0 bases respectively, with 9 bases between them. Germline CDR1 reads SGHRS; CDR2 reads YFSETQ. The CDR3 nucleotides read TGCGCCAGCAGCTTGGCCGGGTCAATGAACACTGAAGCTTTCTTT. Translating gives CASSLAGSMNTEAFF.

This chain connects TRBV18 to TRBJ1-4; 7 positions match TRBD1. The length of the CDR3 is 14 residues. Germline V gene data show CDR1 as KGHSH and CDR2 as LQKENI. With 3 bases clipped from V and 5 bases from J, the junction kept 3 bases outside the gene matches. The CDR3, as DNA: TGTGCCAGCTCACCGACAGGGATGAATGAAAAACTGTTTTTT. It codes for CASSPTGMNEKLFF.

The table lists this clone with a few counts. The rearrangement joins TRBV28 to TRBJ1-2; 10 nucleotides align to TRBD1. Germline V lookup: CDR1 MDHEN, CDR2 SYDVKM. This CDR3 comprises 18 residues. The trim removed 5 bases at V and 7 bases at J, leaving 19 bases unmatched. In DNA form, the CDR3 reads TGTGCCAGCAGTCTCCGAACGCCGAGAGGGGACAGGGGATTTGGCTACACCTTC. Translation: CASSLRTPRGDRGFGYTF.

The CDR3 sequence: CASSPDRVSPNEKLFF. Here the CDR3 DNA reads TGTGCCAGCAGCCCTGACAGGGTATCGCCTAATGAAAAACTGTTTTTT. This rearrangement joins TRBV14 to TRBJ1-4, with 7 bases identical to TRBD1. Germline lookup yields CDR1 SGHDN and CDR2 FVKESK. After removal of 4 bases from V and 3 bases from J, the junction contained 8 bases not matched to a gene. This CDR3 is built from 16 residues.

V gene TRBV18 combines with J gene TRBJ2-3; D unresolved. This CDR3 has 12 residues. Trimming shortened V by 6 bases and J by 6 bases, and 10 bases separated the two germline ends. Germline V lookup: CDR1 KGHSH, CDR2 LQKENI. The CDR3 loop is CASSRGADTQYF. CDR3 nucleotide sequence: TGTGCCAGCTCCCGAGGAGCGGATACGCAGTATTTT.

The sample holds one count of this clone. The rearrangement joins TRBV3-1 (or the pseudogene TRBV3-2) to TRBJ1-5; 8 bases align to TRBD1. The CDR3 runs to 15 residues. The V and J ends lost 6 bases and 0 bases, in that order; junction bases with no gene match: 4. Germline-derived CDR1 and CDR2 are LGHDT and YNNKEL (reference sequence). In nucleotides, the CDR3 is TGTGCCAGCAGTCGGACAGGGTCTAGCAATCAGCCCCAGCATTTT. Amino acids: CASSRTGSSNQPQHF.

This chain joins TRBV6-2 or TRBV6-3 and TRBJ2-3; 11 bases line up with TRBD2. The V gene's germline CDR1 is MNHEY and CDR2 SVGEGT. This CDR3 spans 19 amino acids. V gave up 5 bases and J gave up 2 bases; unmatched junction bases: 15. CDR3 coding DNA: TGTGCCAGCAGTGACAGACGCCCCGGGACTAGCGGCTCCACAGATACGCAGTATTTT. This translates into CASSDRRPGTSGSTDTQYF.

This CDR3 reads CASSSGTANYGYTF. In DNA form, the CDR3 reads TGTGCCAGCAGTTCCGGGACAGCCAACTATGGCTACACCTTC. The rearrangement joins TRBV28 to TRBJ1-2, with 7 bases that match TRBD1. Germline V CDR1 and CDR2: MDHEN, SYDVKM. V was pared by 4 bases and J by 2 bases, with 4 bases of the junction left unmatched. The CDR3 has 14 residues.

In this sample, this clone turned up once. The V and J genes are TRBV5-4 and TRBJ2-7; the match to TRBD2 covers 10 bases. The J segment lost 2 bases and the V segment lost 2 bases, leaving 7 bases of the junction unmatched. CDR3 length: 16 amino acids. The V gene's germline CDR1 is SGHNT and CDR2 YYREEE (reference sequence). This CDR3 reads CASSFRLAGSPYEQYF. CDR3 DNA sequence: TGTGCCAGCAGCTTCAGACTAGCGGGTTCCCCCTACGAGCAGTACTTC.

The V and J genes are TRBV4-1 and TRBJ1-1; D not resolved. Germline V gene data show CDR1 as MGHRA and CDR2 as YSYEKL. CDR3 length equals 19 residues. With 0 bases removed from V and 3 bases from J, the gap between germline ends came to 23 bases. CDR3 sequence: CASSQDHSWVGGSDTEAFF. The CDR3 region has the DNA TGCGCCAGCAGCCAAGATCACTCTTGGGTCGGAGGTTCCGACACTGAAGCTTTCTTT.

Turning to this clone: This specimen includes other DNA sequences encoding the same CDR3. The genes are TRBV18 and TRBJ1-1; the D gene is possibly TRBD1 (5 bases). This CDR3 is built from 11 residues. Germline V CDR1 and CDR2: KGHSH, LQKENI. V was pared by 3 bases and J by 7 bases, with 6 bases between. Here the CDR3 DNA reads TGTGCCAGCTCACCCGACAGTGAAGCTTTCTTT. The encoded protein is CASSPDSEAFF. The variable domain in full, with the rest retrieved from reference TRBV18 and TRBJ1-1, is NAGVMQNPRHLVRRRGQEARLRCSPMKGHSHVYWYRQLPEEGLKFMVYLQKENIIDESGMPKERFSAEFPKEGPSILRIQQVVRGDSAAYFCASSPDSEAFFGQGTRLTVV.

This clone was detected a few times. The same CDR3 can be traced to other DNA sequences in this sample. CDR3 region: CASSLDGQLYEQYF. The CDR3 region has the DNA TGTGCCAGCAGCTTAGACGGACAGCTCTACGAGCAGTACTTC. The rearrangement uses TRBV11-2 and TRBJ2-7; weak D call: TRBD1 (6 bases). From germline, CDR1 is SGHAT and CDR2 FQNNGV. The CDR3 sequence is 14 residues long. The V end lost 0 bases, the J end lost 3 bases, and 9 bases lay between the germline ends.

This clone was found a few times. The rearrangement uses TRBV27 and TRBJ2-7; TRBD1 agrees at 7 bases. Looked up from germline, CDR1 is MNHEY and CDR2 is SMNVEV (reference sequence). The trim removed 5 bases at V and 7 bases at J, leaving 14 bases unmatched. The CDR3 has 15 amino acids. CDR3 in amino acids: CASSPRTASRGEQYF. Written as DNA, the CDR3 is TGTGCCAGCAGTCCTAGGACAGCCTCCAGGGGGGAGCAGTACTTC.

The chain has TRBV27 and TRBJ2-7, with unresolved D. The V end was cut by 5 bases, the J end by 7 bases, with 12 bases between. Germline V lookup: CDR1 MNHEY, CDR2 SMNVEV (reference sequence). This CDR3 has 12 residues. The DNA of the CDR3 is TGTGCCAGCAGTGCCTCCGGTTCGGAGCAGTACTTC. Residues: CASSASGSEQYF.

The V gene is TRBV19, the J gene TRBJ2-3; TRBD2 matches at 12 bases. This CDR3 is 15 amino acids long. J gave up 5 bases and V 7 bases, and 7 bases lay outside the gene matches. Germline-derived CDR1 and CDR2 are LNHDA and SQIVND (reference sequence). CDR3 sequence reads: CASMELAGGGDTQYF. The CDR3 bases are TGTGCCAGTATGGAGCTAGCGGGGGGGGGAGATACGCAGTATTTT.

The sample holds one count of this clone. This chain connects TRBV18 to TRBJ1-2; 7 bases align to TRBD1. Germline lookup yields CDR1 KGHSH and CDR2 LQKENI. Losses at the gene ends were 6 bases for V and 5 bases for J; bases not matched to a gene: 15. The CDR3 spans 16 residues. The CDR3, as DNA: TGTGCCAGCTCCGCCGACAGGGTAGCCACTTATTATGGCTACACCTTC. Translation: CASSADRVATYYGYTF.

The rearrangement links TRBV6-5 to TRBJ1-2, with D perhaps matching TRBD1 (5 bases). The germline CDR1 and CDR2 sequences are MNHEY and SVGAGI. The CDR3 length is 11 residues. The DNA for the CDR3 is TGTGCAACTGGGGGGAATATTGGCTACACCTTC. Its protein is CATGGNIGYTF.

CDR3 DNA sequence: TGCGCCAGCAGCCAAGATCTTGGCGGGAGTGCGGATACGCAGTATTTT. It is translated as CASSQDLGGSADTQYF. The chain employs TRBV4-3 and TRBJ2-3; 7 nucleotides agree with TRBD2. Germline V gene sequence: CDR1 LGHNA, CDR2 YSLEER. The CDR3 length is 16 residues. J lost 6 bases, V lost 0 bases, and 9 bases had no gene match.